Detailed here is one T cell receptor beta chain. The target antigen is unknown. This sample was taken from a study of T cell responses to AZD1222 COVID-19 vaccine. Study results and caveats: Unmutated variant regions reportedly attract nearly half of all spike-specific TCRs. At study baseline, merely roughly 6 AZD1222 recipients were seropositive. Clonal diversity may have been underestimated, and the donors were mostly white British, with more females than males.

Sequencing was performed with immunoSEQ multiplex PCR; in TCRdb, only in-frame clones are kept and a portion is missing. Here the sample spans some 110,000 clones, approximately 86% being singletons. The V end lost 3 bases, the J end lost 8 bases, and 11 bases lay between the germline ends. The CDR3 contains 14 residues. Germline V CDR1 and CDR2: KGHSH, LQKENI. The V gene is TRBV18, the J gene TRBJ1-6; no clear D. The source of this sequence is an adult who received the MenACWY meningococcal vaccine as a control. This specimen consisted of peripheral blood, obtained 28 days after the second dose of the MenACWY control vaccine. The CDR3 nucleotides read TGTGCCAGCTCACCGCACACCGGGGATTCACCCCTCCACTTT. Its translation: CASSPHTGDSPLHF.